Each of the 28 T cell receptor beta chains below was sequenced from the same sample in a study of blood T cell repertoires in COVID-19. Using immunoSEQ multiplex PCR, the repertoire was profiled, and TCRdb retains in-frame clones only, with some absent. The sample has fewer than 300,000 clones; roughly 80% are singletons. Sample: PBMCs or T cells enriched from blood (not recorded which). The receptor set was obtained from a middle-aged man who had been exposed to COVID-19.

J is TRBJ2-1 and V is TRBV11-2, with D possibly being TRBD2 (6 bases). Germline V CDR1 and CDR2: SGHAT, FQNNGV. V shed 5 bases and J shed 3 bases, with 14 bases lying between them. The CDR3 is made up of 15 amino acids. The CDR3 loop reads CASSLGGRNYNEQFF. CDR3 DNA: TGTGCCAGCAGCCTTGGGGGGAGAAACTACAATGAGCAGTTCTTC.

CDR3 loop: CSVDRGGSYEQYF. CDR3 DNA sequence: TGCAGCGTGGACCGGGGAGGTTCCTACGAGCAGTACTTC. This chain joins TRBV29-1 and TRBJ2-7, with TRBD2 as a possible D gene (6 bases). Germline assignment: CDR1 SQVTM and CDR2 ANQGSEA. V was pared by 6 bases and J by 1 base, with 13 bases between. The CDR3 runs to 13 residues.

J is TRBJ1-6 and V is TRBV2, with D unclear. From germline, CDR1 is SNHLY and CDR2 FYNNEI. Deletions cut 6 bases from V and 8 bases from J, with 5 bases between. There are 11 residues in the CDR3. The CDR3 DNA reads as TGTGCCAGCAGATCAGATTCACCCCTCCACTTT. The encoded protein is CASRSDSPLHF.

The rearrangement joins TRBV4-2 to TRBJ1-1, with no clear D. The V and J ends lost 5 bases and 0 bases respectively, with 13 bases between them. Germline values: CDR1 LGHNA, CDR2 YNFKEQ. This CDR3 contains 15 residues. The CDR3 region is CASSVDQGVNTEAFF. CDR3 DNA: TGTGCCAGCAGCGTGGATCAAGGAGTGAACACTGAAGCTTTCTTT.

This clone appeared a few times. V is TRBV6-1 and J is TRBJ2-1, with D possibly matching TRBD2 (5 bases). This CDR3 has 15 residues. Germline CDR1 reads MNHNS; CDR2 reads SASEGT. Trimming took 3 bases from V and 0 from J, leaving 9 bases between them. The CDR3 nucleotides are TGTGCCAGCAGTGAGGGAACTAGCTCCTACAATGAGCAGTTCTTC. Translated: CASSEGTSSYNEQFF.

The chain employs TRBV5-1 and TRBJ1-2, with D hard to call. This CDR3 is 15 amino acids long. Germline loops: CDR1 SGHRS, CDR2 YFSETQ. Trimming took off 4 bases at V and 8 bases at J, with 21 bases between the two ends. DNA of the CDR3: TGCGCCAGCAGCGGAGCAGTCTTGGGAGGAGGCGGCTACACCTTC. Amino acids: CASSGAVLGGGGYTF. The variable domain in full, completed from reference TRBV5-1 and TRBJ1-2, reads KAGVTQTPRYLIKTRGQQVTLSCSPISGHRSVSWYQQTPGQGLQFLFEYFSETQRNKGNFPGRFSGRQFSNSRSEMNVSTLELGDSALYLCASSGAVLGGGGYTFGSGTRLTVV.

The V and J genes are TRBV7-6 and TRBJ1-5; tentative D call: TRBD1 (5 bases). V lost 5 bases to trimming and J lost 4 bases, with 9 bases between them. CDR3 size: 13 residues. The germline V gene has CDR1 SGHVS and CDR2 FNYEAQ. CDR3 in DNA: TGTGCCAGCAGCGGTGGGGGGAATCAGCCCCAGCATTTT. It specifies CASSGGGNQPQHF. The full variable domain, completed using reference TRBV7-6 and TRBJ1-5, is GAGVSQSPRYKVTKRGQDVALRCDPISGHVSLYWYRQALGQGPEFLTYFNYEAQQDKSGLPNDRFSAERPEGSISTLTIQRTEQRDSAMYRCASSGGGNQPQHFGDGTRLSIL.

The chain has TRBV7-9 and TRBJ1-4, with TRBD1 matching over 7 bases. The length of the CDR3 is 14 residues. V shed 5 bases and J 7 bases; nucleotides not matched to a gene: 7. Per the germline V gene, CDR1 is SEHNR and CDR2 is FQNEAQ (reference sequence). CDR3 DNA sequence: TGTGCCAGCAGCCGCAGGGGGAGTAGTGAAAAACTGTTTTTT. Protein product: CASSRRGSSEKLFF.

The CDR3 spells CASSLVRGQGYTF. CDR3 sequence (DNA): TGTGCCAGCAGTTTGGTCAGGGGGCAAGGCTACACCTTC. This chain connects TRBV12-3 or TRBV12-4 to TRBJ1-2, with 8 nucleotides matching TRBD1. The CDR3 loop spans 13 amino acids. V shed 3 bases and J 8 bases; nucleotides not matched to a gene: 5.

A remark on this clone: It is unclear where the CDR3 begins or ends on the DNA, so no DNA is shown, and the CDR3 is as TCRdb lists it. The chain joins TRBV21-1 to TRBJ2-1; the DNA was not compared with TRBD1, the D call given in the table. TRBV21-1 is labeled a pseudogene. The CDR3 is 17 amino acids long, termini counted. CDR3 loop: CASNQSWGQGSYNEQFF.

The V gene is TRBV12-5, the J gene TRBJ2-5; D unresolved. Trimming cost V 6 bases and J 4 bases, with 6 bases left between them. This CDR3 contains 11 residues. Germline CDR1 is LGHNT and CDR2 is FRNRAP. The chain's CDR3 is CASGVLETQYF. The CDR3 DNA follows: TGTGCTAGTGGGGTACTAGAGACCCAGTACTTC.

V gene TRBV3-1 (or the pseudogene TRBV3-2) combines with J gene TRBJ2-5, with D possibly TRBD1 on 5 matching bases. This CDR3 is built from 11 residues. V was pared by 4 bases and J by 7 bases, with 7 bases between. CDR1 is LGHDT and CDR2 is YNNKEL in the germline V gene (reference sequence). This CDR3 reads CASSPRGTQYF. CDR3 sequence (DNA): TGTGCCAGCAGCCCAAGGGGGACCCAGTACTTC.

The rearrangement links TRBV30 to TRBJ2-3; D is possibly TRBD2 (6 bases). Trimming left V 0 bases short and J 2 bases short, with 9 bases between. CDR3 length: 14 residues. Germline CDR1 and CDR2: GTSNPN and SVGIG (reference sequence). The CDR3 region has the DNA TGTGCCTGGAGTGTAAGCGGGTCCACAGATACGCAGTATTTT. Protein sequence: CAWSVSGSTDTQYF.

CDR3 loop: CASRWSRTSNTGELFF. The DNA for the CDR3 is TGCGCCAGCCGATGGTCCCGGACAAGTAACACCGGGGAGCTGTTTTTT. V and J are TRBV4-1 and TRBJ2-2; possible D gene TRBD1, 5 bases. The V end was cut by 8 bases, the J end by 2 bases, with 18 bases between. The CDR3 totals 16 residues. Germline CDR1 and CDR2: MGHRA and YSYEKL.

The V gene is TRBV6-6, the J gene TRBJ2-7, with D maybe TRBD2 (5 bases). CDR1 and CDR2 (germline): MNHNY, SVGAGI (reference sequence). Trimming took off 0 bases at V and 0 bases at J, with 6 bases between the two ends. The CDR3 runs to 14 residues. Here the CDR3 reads CASSYSTTSYEQYF. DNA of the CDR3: TGTGCCAGCAGTTACTCGACTACCTCCTACGAGCAGTACTTC.

CDR3 DNA sequence: TGCGCCAGCAGCCAAGGCAGGACTAGCTCCCACCCCGGGGAGCTGTTTTTT. Protein sequence: CASSQGRTSSHPGELFF. V usage is TRBV4-1 and J usage is TRBJ2-2, with 8 bases that match TRBD2. The V gene's germline CDR1 is MGHRA and CDR2 YSYEKL. Trimming at V came to 1 base and at J to 6 bases, leaving 10 bases not matched to a gene. The CDR3 is made up of 17 amino acids.

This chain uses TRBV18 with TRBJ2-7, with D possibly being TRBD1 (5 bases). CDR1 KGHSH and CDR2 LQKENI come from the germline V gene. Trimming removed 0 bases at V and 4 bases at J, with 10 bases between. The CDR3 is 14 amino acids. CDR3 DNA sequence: TGTGCCAGCTCACCACCAAGGGGTTCGTACGAGCAGTACTTC. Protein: CASSPPRGSYEQYF.

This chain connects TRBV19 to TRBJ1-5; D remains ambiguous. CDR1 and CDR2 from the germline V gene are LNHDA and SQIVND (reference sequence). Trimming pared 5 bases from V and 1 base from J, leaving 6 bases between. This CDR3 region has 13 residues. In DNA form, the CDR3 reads TGTGCCAGTAGTTACTGGAGCAATCAGCCCCAGCATTTT. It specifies CASSYWSNQPQHF.

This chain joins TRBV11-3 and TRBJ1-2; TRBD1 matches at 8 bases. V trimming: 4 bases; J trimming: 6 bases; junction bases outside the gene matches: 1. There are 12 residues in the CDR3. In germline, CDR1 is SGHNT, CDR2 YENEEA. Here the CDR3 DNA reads TGTGCCAGCAGCTCGACAGGGGATGGCTACACCTTC. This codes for CASSSTGDGYTF.

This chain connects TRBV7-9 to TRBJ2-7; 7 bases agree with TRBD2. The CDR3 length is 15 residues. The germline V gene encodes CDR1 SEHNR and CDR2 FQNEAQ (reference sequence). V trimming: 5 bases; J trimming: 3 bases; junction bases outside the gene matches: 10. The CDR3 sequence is CASSPRGEGGYEQYF. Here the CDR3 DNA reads TGTGCCAGCAGCCCCCGGGGGGAGGGTGGCTACGAGCAGTACTTC.

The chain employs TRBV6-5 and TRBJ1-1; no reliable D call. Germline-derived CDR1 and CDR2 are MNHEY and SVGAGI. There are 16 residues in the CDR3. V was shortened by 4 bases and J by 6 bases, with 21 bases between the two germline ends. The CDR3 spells CASSWRETRGRSEAFF. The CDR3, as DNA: TGTGCCAGCAGTTGGAGGGAAACCAGAGGAAGGTCTGAAGCTTTCTTT.

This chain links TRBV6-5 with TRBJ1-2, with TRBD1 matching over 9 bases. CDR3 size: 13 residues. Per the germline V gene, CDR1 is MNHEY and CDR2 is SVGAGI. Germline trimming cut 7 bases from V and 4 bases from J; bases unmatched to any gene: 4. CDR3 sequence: CASNTGGGYGYTF. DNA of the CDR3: TGTGCCAGCAACACAGGGGGCGGCTATGGCTACACCTTC.

The CDR3 DNA sequence: TGTGCCAGTAAAATTAAGACAGGGTACGAGCAGTACTTC. Protein product: CASKIKTGYEQYF. The chain uses TRBV25-1 and TRBJ2-7, with 7 nucleotides matching TRBD1. Germline V CDR1 and CDR2: MGHDK, SYGVNS. Germline trimming cut 9 bases from V and 4 bases from J; bases unmatched to any gene: 9. CDR3 length equals 13 residues.

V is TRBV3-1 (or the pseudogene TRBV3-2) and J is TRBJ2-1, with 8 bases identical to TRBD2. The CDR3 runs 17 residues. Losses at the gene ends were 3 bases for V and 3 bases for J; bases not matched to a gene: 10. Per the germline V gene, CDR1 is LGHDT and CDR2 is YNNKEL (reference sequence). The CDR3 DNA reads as TGTGCCAGCAGCCACAGGATTAAGCGGGAGCTCTACAATGAGCAGTTCTTC. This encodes CASSHRIKRELYNEQFF.

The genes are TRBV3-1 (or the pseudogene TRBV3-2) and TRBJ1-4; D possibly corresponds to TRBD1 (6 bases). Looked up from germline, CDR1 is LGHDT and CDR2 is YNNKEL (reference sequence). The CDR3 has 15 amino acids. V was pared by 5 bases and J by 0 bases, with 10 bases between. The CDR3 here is CASSTDRPTNEKLFF. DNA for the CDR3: TGTGCCAGCAGCACTGACAGGCCAACTAATGAAAAACTGTTTTTT.

CDR3 coding DNA: TGTGCCAGCAGTCCCCCCCGGGGGCCCCAGCATTTT. Translation: CASSPPRGPQHF. This chain uses TRBV28 with TRBJ1-5; D unclear. CDR1 is MDHEN, CDR2 SYDVKM, per germline. There are 12 residues in the CDR3. Between the trimmed V and J ends, which lost 5 bases and 9 bases, there was a span of 11 bases.

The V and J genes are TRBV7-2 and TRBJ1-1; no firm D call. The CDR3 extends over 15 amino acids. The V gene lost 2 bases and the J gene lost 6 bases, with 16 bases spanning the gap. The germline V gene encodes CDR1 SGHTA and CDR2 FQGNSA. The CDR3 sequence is CASSLQPGFFAEAFF. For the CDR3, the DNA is TGTGCCAGCAGCTTACAGCCGGGGTTCTTTGCTGAAGCTTTCTTT.

CDR3 loop: CASSSGFSYGYTF. CDR3 DNA sequence: TGTGCCAGCAGTTCAGGGTTCAGCTATGGCTACACCTTC. The chain recombines TRBV12-3 or TRBV12-4 with TRBJ1-2; D may be TRBD1 (5 bases). The CDR3 consists of 13 residues. The V end was cut by 4 bases, the J end by 4 bases, with 10 bases between.